This T cell receptor (beta chain) was sequenced in a study of blood T cells in healthy people across ages. Points from the study as a whole: CMV status of donors was not determined, possibly confounding expanded clonotype changes.

Concerning this clonotype itself: Its target is not known.

It was with a sample-barcoded 5' primer and a J-beta primer mix that a second PCR of about 6 to 12 cycles was run. TCRdb independently ran MiXCR on the 5' RACE reads; one entry per CDR3 protein. The repertoire holds 850,000 to 1,000,000 distinct CDR3 sequences, with roughly 50% as singletons. The amount of total RNA extracted per sample was at least 6 micrograms. Deletions cut 1 base from V and 7 bases from J, with 11 bases between. Germline assignment: CDR1 MGHRA and CDR2 YSYEKL. CDR3 length: 14 residues. This chain joins TRBV4-1 and TRBJ2-1; D tentatively reads TRBD1 or TRBD2 (5 bases each). This sequence was found in a young man in good health. The sample was blood. The CDR3 DNA follows: TGCGCCAGCAGCCAAGGGGGGATGATGAATGAGCAGTTCTTC. It is translated as CASSQGGMMNEQFF.